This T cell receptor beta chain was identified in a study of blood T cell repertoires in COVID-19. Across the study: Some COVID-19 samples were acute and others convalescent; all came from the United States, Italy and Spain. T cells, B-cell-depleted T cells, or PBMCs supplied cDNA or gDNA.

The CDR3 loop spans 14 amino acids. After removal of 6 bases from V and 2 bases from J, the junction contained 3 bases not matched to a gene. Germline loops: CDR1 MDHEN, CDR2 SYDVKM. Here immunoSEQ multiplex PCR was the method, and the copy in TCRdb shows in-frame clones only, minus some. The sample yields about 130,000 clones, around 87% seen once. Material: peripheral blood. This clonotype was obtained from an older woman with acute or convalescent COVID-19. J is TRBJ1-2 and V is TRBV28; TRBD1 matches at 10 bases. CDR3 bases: TGTGCCAGCAGCCGGGACAGGGGAAACTATGGCTACACCTTC. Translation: CASSRDRGNYGYTF.